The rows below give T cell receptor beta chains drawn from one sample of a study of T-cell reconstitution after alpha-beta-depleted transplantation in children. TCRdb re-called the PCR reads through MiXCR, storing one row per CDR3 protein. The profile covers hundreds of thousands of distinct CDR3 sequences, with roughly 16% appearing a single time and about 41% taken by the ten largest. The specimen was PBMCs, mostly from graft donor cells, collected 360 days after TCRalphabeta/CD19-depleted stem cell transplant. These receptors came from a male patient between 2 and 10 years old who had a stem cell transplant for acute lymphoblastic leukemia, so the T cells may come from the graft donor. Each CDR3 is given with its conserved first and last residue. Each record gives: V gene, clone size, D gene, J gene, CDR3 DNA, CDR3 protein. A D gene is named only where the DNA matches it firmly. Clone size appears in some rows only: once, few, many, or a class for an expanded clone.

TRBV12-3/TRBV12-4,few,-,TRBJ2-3,TGTGCCAGCAGCCTACAGAATATGATCCCAGATACGCAGTATTTT,CASSLQNMIPDTQYF
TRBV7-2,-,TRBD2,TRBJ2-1,TGTGCCAGCAGCTCAACGGGACTACCTTACAATGAGCAGTTCTTC,CASSSTGLPYNEQFF
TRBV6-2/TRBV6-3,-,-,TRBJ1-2,TGTGCCAGCAGTTACCTCCGGGGCCGATATGGCTACACCTTC,CASSYLRGRYGYTF
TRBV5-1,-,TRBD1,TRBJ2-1,TGCGCCAGCAGCGGGGGACAGGGTTACAATGAGCAGTTCTTC,CASSGGQGYNEQFF
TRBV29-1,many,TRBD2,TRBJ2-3,TGCAGCGTTGAAGTGACTAGCGGGAGTAAGGTAGATACGCAGTATTTT,CSVEVTSGSKVDTQYF
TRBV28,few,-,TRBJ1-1,TGTGCCAGCAGCTCCTTTGGGGGAGGGGACACTGAAGCTTTCTTT,CASSSFGGGDTEAFF
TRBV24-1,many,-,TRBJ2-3,TGTGCCACCAGTGATTTCCTCACAGATACGCAGTATTTT,CATSDFLTDTQYF
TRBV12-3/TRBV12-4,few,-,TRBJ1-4,TGTGCCAGCAGTCCTCCGGACGGATTTAATGAAAAACTGTTTTTT,CASSPPDGFNEKLFF
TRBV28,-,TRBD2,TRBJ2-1,TGTGCCAGCAGGGCTAGCGGGAGTTTGGATGAGCAGTTCTTC,CASRASGSLDEQFF
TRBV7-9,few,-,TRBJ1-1,TGTGCCAGCAGCCCCGTCGCACAAACAAGGGGGAACACTGAAGCTTTCTTT,CASSPVAQTRGNTEAFF
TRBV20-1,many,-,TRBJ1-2,TGCAGTGCTACCCACAGAGCTCTTAACTATGGCTACACCTTC,CSATHRALNYGYTF
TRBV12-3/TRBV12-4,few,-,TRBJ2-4,TGTGCCAGCAGTTCTAACGCGGTAGCCAAAAACATTCAGTACTTC,CASSSNAVAKNIQYF
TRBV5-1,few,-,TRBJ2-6,TGCGCCAGCAGCAATAAACAGGGCCCTGGGGCCAACGTCCTGACTTTC,CASSNKQGPGANVLTF
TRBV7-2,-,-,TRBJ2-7,TGTGCCAGCAGCTTAGCGCTTGTTATTTCGGGCTCGGCGGTGACACCCTACGAGCAGTACTTC,CASSLALVISGSAVTPYEQYF
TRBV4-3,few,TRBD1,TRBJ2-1,TGCGCCAGCAGCCAAGATCGAGGAGGTGGACAGGGGGCCTACAATGAGCAGTTCTTC,CASSQDRGGGQGAYNEQFF
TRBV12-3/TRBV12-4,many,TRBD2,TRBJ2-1,TGTGCCAGCAGGCGGCCGGGACTAGCGCGCCTCTACAATGAGCAGTTCTTC,CASRRPGLARLYNEQFF
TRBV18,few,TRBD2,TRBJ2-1,TGTGCCAGCTCACCATTAAGAGGACTAGCGGGAGGCGATTACAATGAGCAGTTCTTC,CASSPLRGLAGGDYNEQFF
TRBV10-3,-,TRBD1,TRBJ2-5,TGTGCCATCAGCGACAGGGGCCGAAGGGAGACCCAGTACTTC,CAISDRGRRETQYF
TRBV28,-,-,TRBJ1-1,TGTGCCAGCAGTTTTTTGCATAACCCCACTGAAGCTTTCTTT,CASSFLHNPTEAFF
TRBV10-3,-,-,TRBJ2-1,TGTGCCATCAGTGAACCTTACAATGAGCAGTTCTTC,CAISEPYNEQFF
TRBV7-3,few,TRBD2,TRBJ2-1,TGTGCCAGCAGCTTAAATCACCTAGCGGGAGTTTCGAATGAGCAGTTCTTC,CASSLNHLAGVSNEQFF
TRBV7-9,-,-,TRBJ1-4,TGTGCCAGCAGCCTCGGGGGTGGCCCCAATGAAAAACTGTTTTTT,CASSLGGGPNEKLFF
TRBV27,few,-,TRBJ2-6,TGTGCCAGCAGTTTAAGTTCCTTCGGGGGGCCCGGGGCCAACGTCCTGACTTTC,CASSLSSFGGPGANVLTF
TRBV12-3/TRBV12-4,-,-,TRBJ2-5,TGTGCCAGCAGGCCCGAGGACAGACAAGAGACCCAGTACTTC,CASRPEDRQETQYF
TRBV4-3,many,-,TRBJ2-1,TGTGCCAGCAGCCAAGTAGGGGGGGGCAATGAGCAGTTCTTC,CASSQVGGGNEQFF
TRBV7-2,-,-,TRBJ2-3,TGTGCCAGCAGACGGAGGGCCTCAGGTGATACGCAGTATTTT,CASRRRASGDTQYF
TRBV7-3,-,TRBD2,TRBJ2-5,TGTGCCAGCAGCCCGGGACTAGCGAGAGAGACCCAGTACTTC,CASSPGLARETQYF
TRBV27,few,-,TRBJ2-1,TGTGCCAGCAGTTTATATCCCTACGACAATGAGCAGTTCTTC,CASSLYPYDNEQFF